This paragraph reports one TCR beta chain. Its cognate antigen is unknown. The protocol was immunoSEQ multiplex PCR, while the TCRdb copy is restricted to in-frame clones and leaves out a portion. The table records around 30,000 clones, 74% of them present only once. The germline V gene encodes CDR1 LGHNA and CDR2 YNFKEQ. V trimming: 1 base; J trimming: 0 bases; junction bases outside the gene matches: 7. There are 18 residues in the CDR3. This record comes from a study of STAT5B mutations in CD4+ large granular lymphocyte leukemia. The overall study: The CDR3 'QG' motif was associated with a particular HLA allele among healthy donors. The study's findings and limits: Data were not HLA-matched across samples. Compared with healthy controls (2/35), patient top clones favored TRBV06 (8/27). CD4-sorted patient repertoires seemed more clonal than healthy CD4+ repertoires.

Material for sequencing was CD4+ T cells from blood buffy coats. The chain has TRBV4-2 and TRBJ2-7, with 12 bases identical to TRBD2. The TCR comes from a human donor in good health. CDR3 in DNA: TGTGCCAGCAGCCAAGCCCGGACTAGCGGGATCTCCTCCTACGAGCAGTACTTC. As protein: CASSQARTSGISSYEQYF.